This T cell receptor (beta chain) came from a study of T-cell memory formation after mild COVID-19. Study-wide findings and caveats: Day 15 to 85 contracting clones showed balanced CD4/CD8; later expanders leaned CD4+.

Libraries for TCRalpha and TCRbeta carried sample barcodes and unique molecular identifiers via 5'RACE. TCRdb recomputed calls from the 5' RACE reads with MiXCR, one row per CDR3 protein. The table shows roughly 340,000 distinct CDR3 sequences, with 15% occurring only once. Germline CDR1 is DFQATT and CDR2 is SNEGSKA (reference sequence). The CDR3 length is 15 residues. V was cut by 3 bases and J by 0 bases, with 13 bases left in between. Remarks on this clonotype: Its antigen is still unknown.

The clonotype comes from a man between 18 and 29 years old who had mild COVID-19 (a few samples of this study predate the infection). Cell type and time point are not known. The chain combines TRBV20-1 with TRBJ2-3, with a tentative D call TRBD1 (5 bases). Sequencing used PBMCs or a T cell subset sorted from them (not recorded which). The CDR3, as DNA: TGCAGTGCTAGCGACGGACACTTGAGCACAGATACGCAGTATTTT. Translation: CSASDGHLSTDTQYF.